Sequencing of this TCR beta chain was carried out in a study of graft-versus-host responses after intestinal transplantation (dated by TCRdb to about 2021). General notes on the study: The transplants that recipients received were multivisceral, liver-intestinal, or isolated intestinal. Anti-thymocyte globulin induction was given to all recipients, followed by maintenance tacrolimus and steroids for 3 to 4 years. Donor T cell macrochimerism was defined as a peak of at least 4% donor T cells among recipient peripheral blood mononuclear cells. Of the 20 to 25 intestinal transplant recipients enrolled in the cohort, one of whom was a retransplant, a few patients without pretransplant specimens were excluded. Bulk TCR-beta CDR3 sequencing was used to track graft-versus-host and host-versus-graft alloreactive T cell clones in the graft, circulation and bone marrow after intestinal transplantation. Alloreactive clones were identified by sequencing pre-transplant mixed lymphocyte reaction products and comparing them with unstimulated pre-transplant donor and recipient T cells. Rather than going through the commercial service, samples from a few later patients were sequenced in-house on an Illumina MiSeq and processed with MiXCR.

The time point label on this specimen signifies: postoperative day 105 after intestinal transplantation (dayNNNN = postoperative day). In the first month after transplant, blood samples were collected up to 4 times, and after that at least monthly when available. Overall study results and their limits: High GvH to HvG T cell clonal ratios were observed in the allografts of patients with donor T cell macrochimerism. Early after transplant, peak levels of circulating GvH clones were associated with declines in HvG clones. GvH clones turned up in recipient bone marrow, with some appearing earlier in ileal mucosa or blood, a pattern consistent with an intestinal mucosal origin. The conclusions were limited by the relatively low number and heterogeneity of the intestinal transplant patients.

The library was produced with the immunoSEQ multiplex PCR assay. For most patients, genomic DNA was subjected to high-throughput TCR-beta CDR3 sequencing by Adaptive Biotechnologies. The study's processing was this. TCR sequencing data were retrieved from Adaptive's ImmunoSEQ software for about 17 patients, whereas three other patients were processed with MiXCR and VDJtools. CDR3 nucleotide sequences shared between donor and recipient were removed because their origin could not be assigned. Alloreactive clones required at least 2-fold expansion over unstimulated cells and minimum CFSE-low frequency of 0.002% (template counts) or 0.001% (read counts). Mappable clones were those detected in sequenced pre-transplant spleen, lymph node, or MLR CFSE-low populations of the donor or recipient. The cumulative frequency of alloreactive clones was calculated as a percentage of all sequences, weighted by copy number. The source is immuneACCESS, and TCRdb retained only in-frame sequences with V and J called. Part of the clones is not carried over; for the studies checked, unresolved V genes explain less than half of this, and the remainder is unexplained. D and trimming were read from the DNA, whereas the V and J calls and clone size are those reported in that table. Here the sample has 12,000 or so clones; more than 85% occur a single time. Together, the top ten hold more than 3% of the sample.

This clone has a single count. Its recognized antigen is unknown. One base away there is no much larger clone; base qualities are not given. The germline V gene yields SGHRS for CDR1 and YFSETQ for CDR2. Measured from the cysteine to the phenylalanine, the CDR3 is 17 residues long. The entry retains the CDR3 DNA only, 51 bases that are in frame from base 1. Trimming removed 0 bases from V and 0 bases from J; the gene matches leave 7 bases unexplained. This chain joins TRBV5-1 to TRBJ2-3, with 7 junctional bases fitting TRBD2. Sequencing used PBMCs, obtained 105 days after intestinal transplantation. The clonotype comes from a human patient who received an intestinal transplant, so some T cells may come from the graft donor. The CDR3 reads as follows: CASSLDGGGASTDTQYF. The sequenced DNA is TGCGCCAGCAGCTTGGATGGCGGGGGAGCAAGCACAGATACGCAGTATTTT.